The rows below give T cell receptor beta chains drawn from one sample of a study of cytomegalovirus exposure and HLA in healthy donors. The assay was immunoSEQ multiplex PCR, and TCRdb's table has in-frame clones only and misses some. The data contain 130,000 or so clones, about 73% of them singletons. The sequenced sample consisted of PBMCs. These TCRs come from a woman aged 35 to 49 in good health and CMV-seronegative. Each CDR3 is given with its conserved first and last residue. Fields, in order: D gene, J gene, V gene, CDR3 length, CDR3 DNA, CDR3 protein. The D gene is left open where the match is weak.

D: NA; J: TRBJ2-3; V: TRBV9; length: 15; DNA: TGTGCCAGCAGCGTAGGCGGGGTTCGGTCAGATACGCAGTATTTT; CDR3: CASSVGGVRSDTQYF
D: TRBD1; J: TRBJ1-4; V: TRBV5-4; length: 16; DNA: TGTGCCAGCAGCCTTGGACAGGGGGCAACTAATGAAAAACTGTTTTTT; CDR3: CASSLGQGATNEKLFF
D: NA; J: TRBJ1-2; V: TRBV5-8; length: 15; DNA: TGTGCCAGCAGCAAGGGGGACTACCTGGGCTATGGCTACACCTTC; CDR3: CASSKGDYLGYGYTF
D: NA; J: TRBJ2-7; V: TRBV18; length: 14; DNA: TGTGCCAGCTCACCAGGCGGGGACCCCTACGAGCAGTACTTC; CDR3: CASSPGGDPYEQYF
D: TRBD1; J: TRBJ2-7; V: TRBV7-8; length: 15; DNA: TGTGCCAGCAGCTATGGGACAGACTCCCACTACGAGCAGTACTTC; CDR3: CASSYGTDSHYEQYF
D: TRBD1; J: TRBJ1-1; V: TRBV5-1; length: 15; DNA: TGCGCCAGCAGCTGGGGGACAGGGAAGAACACTGAAGCTTTCTTT; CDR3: CASSWGTGKNTEAFF
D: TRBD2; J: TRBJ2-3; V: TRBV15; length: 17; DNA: TGTGCCACCAGCAGAAAGAGCGGGAGTAGAGTGGCAGATACGCAGTATTTT; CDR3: CATSRKSGSRVADTQYF
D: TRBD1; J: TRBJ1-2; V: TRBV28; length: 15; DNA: TGTGCCAGCAGAACCGGGACAGGACTTTCATATGGCTACACCTTC; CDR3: CASRTGTGLSYGYTF
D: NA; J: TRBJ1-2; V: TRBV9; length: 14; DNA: TGTGCCAGCAGCGTATACAGGGAAACCTATGGCTACACCTTC; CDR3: CASSVYRETYGYTF
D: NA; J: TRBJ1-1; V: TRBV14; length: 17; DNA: TGTGCCAGCAGCCATAGGAGGCAGGAGAAAAAGAACACTGAAGCTTTCTTT; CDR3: CASSHRRQEKKNTEAFF
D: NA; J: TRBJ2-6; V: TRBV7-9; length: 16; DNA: TGTGCCAGCAGCTTAGCGGGAGGAACTGGGGCCAACGGCCTGACTTTC; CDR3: CASSLAGGTGANGLTF
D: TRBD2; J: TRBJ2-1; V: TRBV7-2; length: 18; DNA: TGTGCCAGCAGCTTATCCGGCCCCGGGACTAGTTATTACAATGAGCAGTTCTTC; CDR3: CASSLSGPGTSYYNEQFF
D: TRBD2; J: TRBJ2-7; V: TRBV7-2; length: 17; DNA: TGTGCCAGCAGCTTTCGAGTAGCGGGAGCTGTAAACTACGAGCAGTACTTC; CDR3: CASSFRVAGAVNYEQYF
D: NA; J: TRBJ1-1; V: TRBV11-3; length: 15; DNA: TGTGCCAGCAGCTTAGGAACAGGCCTGAACACTGAAGCTTTCTTT; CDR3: CASSLGTGLNTEAFF